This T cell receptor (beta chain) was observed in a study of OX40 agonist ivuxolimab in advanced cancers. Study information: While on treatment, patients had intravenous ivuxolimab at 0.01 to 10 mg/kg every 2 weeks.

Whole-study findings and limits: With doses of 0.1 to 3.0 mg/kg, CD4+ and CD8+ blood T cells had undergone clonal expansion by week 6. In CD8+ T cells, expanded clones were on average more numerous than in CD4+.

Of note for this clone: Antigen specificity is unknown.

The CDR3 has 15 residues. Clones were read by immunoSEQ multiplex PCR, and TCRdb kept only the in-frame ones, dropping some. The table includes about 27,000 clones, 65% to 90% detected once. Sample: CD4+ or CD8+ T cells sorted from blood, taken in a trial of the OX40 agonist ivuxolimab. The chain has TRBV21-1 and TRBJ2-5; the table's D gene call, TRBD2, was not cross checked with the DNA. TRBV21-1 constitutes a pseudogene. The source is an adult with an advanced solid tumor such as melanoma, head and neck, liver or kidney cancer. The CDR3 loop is CASSKGRGGEETQYF. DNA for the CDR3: TGTGCCAGCAGCAAAGGGCGCGGGGGAGAAGAGACCCAGTACTTC.